These 26 T cell receptor beta chains share one sample of origin, sequenced in a study of response to subunit inactivated influenza vaccine (dated by TCRdb to the late 2010s). Library generation was performed with RT-PCR. The listed sequencing device is Illumina HiSeq 2500. TCRdb reworked the public reads: Q25 trimming with fastp, MiXCR clone assembly, productive beta chains retained. Entries are consolidated by CDR3 protein sequence, retaining the most common genes and DNA. Recorded for this sample are 400,000 to 650,000 distinct CDR3 sequences; about 7.2% of them occurred a single time. The ten largest clones capture approximately 14% of the sample. The source material was PBMCs from blood, sampled less than 25 months after vaccination. Receptor source: a man aged 50 to 69 who received an inactivated influenza vaccine. Donor details come from another sample of the same person, matched by shared clones.

This clonotype was seen more than once but under ten times. This sequence joins TRBV3-1 and TRBJ1-2, with D perhaps matching TRBD1 (5 bases). The ends were cut back, 5 bases at V and 8 bases at J, with 21 bases in the middle. Per the germline V gene, CDR1 is LGHDT and CDR2 is YNNKEL (reference sequence). The length of the CDR3 is 15 residues. The CDR3 reads CASSDSGIGLKGYTF. CDR3 bases: TGTGCCAGCAGCGACTCAGGGATTGGACTTAAAGGCTACACCTTC.

Points on this clonotype: This may arise from a read error, as a much more abundant clone is one base away. The V call is TRBV4-2, the J call TRBJ2-3; D is unresolved. Per germline, CDR1 LGHNA and CDR2 YNFKEQ. The CDR3 runs 12 residues. CDR3 protein: CATSQGTDTQYF. The CDR3 coding sequence is TGTGCCACCAGCCAAGGAACAGATACGCAGTATTTT.

This clonotype was detected many times. The chain recombines TRBV5-1 with TRBJ1-1, with 9 bases fitting TRBD1. The CDR3 contains 13 residues. Germline V gene data show CDR1 as SGHRS and CDR2 as YFSETQ. V lost 3 bases, J lost 11 bases, and 8 bases stayed unmatched. The DNA of the CDR3 is TGCGCCAGCAGCTGGACAGGGGCGAGAGGCGCTTTCTTT. Amino acid sequence: CASSWTGARGAFF.

The chain links TRBV3-1 to TRBJ2-7; either TRBD1 or TRBD2 may supply D (6 bases each). V was trimmed by 1 base and J by 5 bases, leaving 15 bases between them. The CDR3 totals 15 residues. The V gene's germline CDR1 is LGHDT and CDR2 YNNKEL (reference sequence). CDR3: CASSQGAGGFHEQYF. The CDR3 DNA is TGTGCCAGCAGCCAAGGGGCCGGGGGCTTCCACGAGCAGTACTTC.

The sample holds many counts of this clonotype. The chain has TRBV30 and TRBJ2-7, with D uncertain. This CDR3 has 14 amino acids. The V end lost 1 base, the J end lost 2 bases, and 12 bases lay between the germline ends. In germline, CDR1 is GTSNPN, CDR2 SVGIG (reference sequence). CDR3 sequence reads: CAWSGSRRTYEQYF. CDR3 DNA: TGTGCCTGGAGTGGTAGCAGGCGAACCTACGAGCAGTACTTC.

This clonotype was counted a few times. V usage is TRBV5-1 and J usage is TRBJ2-7, with D tentatively TRBD1 (5 bases). V was trimmed by 0 bases and J by 2 bases, leaving 12 bases between them. This CDR3 contains 15 residues. The germline V gene has CDR1 SGHRS and CDR2 YFSETQ. The chain's CDR3 is CASSLASTRAYEQYF. The CDR3 DNA is TGCGCCAGCAGCTTGGCTTCTACCAGGGCCTACGAGCAGTACTTC.

This clonotype was seen more than once but under ten times. This rearrangement joins TRBV7-8 to TRBJ2-3; D perhaps matches TRBD2 (7 bases). The germline V and J ends were trimmed by 4 bases and 2 bases, with 16 bases remaining between them. CDR1 is SGHVS and CDR2 is FQNEAQ in the germline V gene. The CDR3 is made up of 16 amino acids. CDR3 loop: CASSYLGGVLTDTQYF. The CDR3 DNA follows: TGTGCCAGCAGCTACCTAGGGGGGGTTCTCACAGATACGCAGTATTTT.

The genes are TRBV20-1 and TRBJ2-1; 7 positions agree with TRBD1. The CDR3 has 14 residues. The germline V gene has CDR1 DFQATT and CDR2 SNEGSKA (reference sequence). V was pared by 1 base and J by 4 bases, with 4 bases of the junction left unmatched. The CDR3 DNA is TGCAGTGCTAGAGGAGGGACAGTTTACAATGAGCAGTTCTTC. Translated: CSARGGTVYNEQFF.

This clonotype came up a few times. This chain uses TRBV20-1 with TRBJ1-3, with 7 bases aligning to TRBD1. This CDR3 contains 14 residues. Germline CDR1 is DFQATT and CDR2 is SNEGSKA (reference sequence). The junction had 5 bases not matched to a gene; V was cut back by 2 bases and J by 4 bases. This CDR3 is CSARKRGQGNTIYF. DNA of the CDR3: TGCAGTGCTAGAAAAAGGGGGCAAGGAAACACCATATATTTT.

The J gene is TRBJ2-3, the V gene TRBV10-3; D may be TRBD1 (7 bases). Germline lookup yields CDR1 ENHRY and CDR2 SYGVKD. V was pared by 4 bases and J by 4 bases, with 15 bases between. The CDR3 is made up of 15 amino acids. The chain's CDR3 is CAISGGRRGPDTQYF. The CDR3 DNA sequence: TGTGCCATCAGTGGGGGGCGGAGGGGGCCAGATACGCAGTATTTT.

The rearrangement links TRBV6-1 to TRBJ1-6, with D hard to call. Trimming pared 10 bases from V and 7 bases from J, leaving 20 bases between. Germline lookup yields CDR1 MNHNS and CDR2 SASEGT. The CDR3 runs to 15 residues. The DNA for the CDR3 is TGTGCCACCTCTTTGCTAGGAAATCTGAATTCACCCCTCCACTTT. Its protein product is CATSLLGNLNSPLHF.

The rearrangement uses TRBV20-1 and TRBJ2-3; no firm D call. Germline CDR1 DFQATT, CDR2 SNEGSKA (reference sequence). The CDR3 length is 13 residues. V was shortened by 6 bases and J by 2 bases, with 12 bases between the two germline ends. The CDR3, as DNA: TGCAGTGCAGTTTTGCGAACCACAGATACGCAGTATTTT. This translates into CSAVLRTTDTQYF.

This clonotype was seen only a few times. J is TRBJ1-5 and V is TRBV4-1; D unclear. V was cut by 1 base and J by 1 base, with 8 bases left in between. CDR1 MGHRA and CDR2 YSYEKL come from the germline V gene. The CDR3 runs to 15 residues. The CDR3 sequence is CASSQGTRSNQPQHF. The CDR3 DNA sequence: TGCGCCAGCAGCCAAGGAACACGGAGCAATCAGCCCCAGCATTTT.

This chain links TRBV10-3 with TRBJ2-7; the D is unclear. From germline, CDR1 is ENHRY and CDR2 SYGVKD. V lost 0 bases and J lost 3, with 15 bases in between. This CDR3 has 16 residues. For the CDR3, the DNA is TGTGCCATCAGTGAGTCGAGTAGGCAGGTTGTCTACGAGCAGTACTTC. It codes for CAISESSRQVVYEQYF.

The genes are TRBV19 and TRBJ2-3, with D unresolved. With 6 bases removed from V and 3 bases from J, the gap between germline ends came to 10 bases. CDR1 LNHDA and CDR2 SQIVND come from the germline V gene (reference sequence). The CDR3 covers 13 residues. CDR3 sequence reads: CASSREQTDTQYF. Written as DNA, the CDR3 is TGTGCCAGTAGCCGAGAGCAAACAGATACGCAGTATTTT.

This chain joins TRBV4-1 and TRBJ2-1; 12 bases line up with TRBD2. The germline gives CDR1 MGHRA, CDR2 YSYEKL. V dropped 0 bases and J dropped 8; count of bases not matched to a gene: 8. This CDR3 has 17 residues. CDR3 protein: CASSQDFRASGRDEQFF. For the CDR3, the DNA is TGCGCCAGCAGCCAAGATTTCCGAGCTAGCGGGAGGGATGAGCAGTTCTTC.

This clonotype was counted ten times or more. V is TRBV2 and J is TRBJ2-7; D unresolved. V lost 3 bases and J lost 1, with 7 bases in between. The CDR3 runs 13 residues. The V gene's germline CDR1 is SNHLY and CDR2 FYNNEI. This CDR3 is CASSDRLSYEQYF. In DNA, the CDR3 is TGTGCCAGCAGTGACAGACTTTCCTACGAGCAGTACTTC.

V and J are TRBV20-1 and TRBJ2-3; 9 bases map to TRBD2. The V gene end was trimmed by 6 bases and the J gene end by 2 bases; junction bases not matched to a gene: 12. The CDR3 loop spans 16 amino acids. Germline V gives CDR1 DFQATT, CDR2 SNEGSKA (reference sequence). CDR3: CSALGPSGTFTDTQYF. The CDR3 DNA sequence: TGCAGTGCCCTGGGCCCTAGCGGGACTTTCACAGATACGCAGTATTTT.

This clonotype showed up many times. The chain is built from TRBV29-1 and TRBJ2-2, with D perhaps matching TRBD2 (6 bases). The CDR3 sequence is 14 residues long. Germline CDR1 reads SQVTM; CDR2 reads ANQGSEA. The V and J ends lost 7 bases and 1 base respectively, with 13 bases between them. As DNA, the CDR3 is TGCAGCGCCGCGTGGGGGGAGAACACCGGGGAGCTGTTTTTT. This codes for CSAAWGENTGELFF.

The sample holds many counts of this clonotype. For the CDR3, the DNA is TGTGCCAGCATTAGCTTGCAGGGGGCCATTACCTACGAGCAGTACTTC. Amino acid sequence: CASISLQGAITYEQYF. The J gene is TRBJ2-7, the V gene TRBV6-2 or TRBV6-3; 8 bases agree with TRBD1. CDR1 and CDR2 from the germline V gene are MNHEY and SVGEGT. This CDR3 region has 16 residues. The V gene end was trimmed by 7 bases and the J gene end by 2 bases; junction bases not matched to a gene: 13.

This clonotype was counted only a few times. The rearrangement uses TRBV28 and TRBJ2-1, with D perhaps matching TRBD2 (5 bases). V dropped 6 bases and J dropped 5 bases, with 14 bases sitting between them. The germline V gene encodes CDR1 MDHEN and CDR2 SYDVKM. The CDR3 loop spans 14 amino acids. CDR3 bases: TGTGCCAGCAGGCCAGTAGCGCGGAACAATGAGCAGTTCTTC. Its translation is CASRPVARNNEQFF.

V is TRBV5-4 and J is TRBJ1-1; D call uncertain. V lost 3 bases and J lost 4, with 13 bases in between. The V gene's germline CDR1 is SGHNT and CDR2 YYREEE (reference sequence). The CDR3 is made up of 14 amino acids. As DNA, the CDR3 is TGTGCCAGCAGCTCGTTCAACAAGATCACTGAAGCTTTCTTT. Translated, it gives CASSSFNKITEAFF.

In this sample, this clonotype turned up many times. The chain combines TRBV5-1 with TRBJ1-5; TRBD1 aligns across 7 bases. The length of the CDR3 is 14 residues. The germline V gene has CDR1 SGHRS and CDR2 YFSETQ. V was clipped by 0 bases and J by 6 bases; unmatched bases: 3. The CDR3 DNA is TGCGCCAGCAGCTTGGGTCAGGGGGGTCAGCCCCAGCATTTT. It encodes CASSLGQGGQPQHF.

This clonotype came up many times. CDR3 sequence: CASRDPYRGLNEQFF. The CDR3 nucleotides read TGTGCCAGCAGGGACCCTTACAGGGGGTTGAATGAGCAGTTCTTC. The chain employs TRBV12-3 or TRBV12-4 and TRBJ2-1, with 8 bases lining up with TRBD1. The CDR3 is 15 residues long. The V segment lost 6 bases and the J segment 7 bases; nucleotides outside the gene matches: 11.

This clonotype was detected a few times. V usage is TRBV4-3 and J usage is TRBJ1-2; tentatively, D is TRBD1 (5 bases). Germline V gives CDR1 LGHNA, CDR2 YSLEER. V was shortened by 0 bases and J by 2 bases, with 10 bases between the two germline ends. The CDR3 totals 15 residues. The CDR3 loop is CASSQDPGDNYGYTF. CDR3 DNA sequence: TGCGCCAGCAGCCAAGATCCGGGGGACAACTATGGCTACACCTTC.

This chain uses TRBV29-1 with TRBJ1-5, with 7 bases lining up with TRBD1. This CDR3 is 13 amino acids long. From germline, CDR1 is SQVTM and CDR2 ANQGSEA. J lost 5 bases, V lost 7 bases, and 8 bases had no gene match. This chain's CDR3 is CSAQQGWDQPQHF. In DNA, the CDR3 is TGCAGCGCCCAACAGGGGTGGGATCAGCCCCAGCATTTT.